This T cell receptor (beta chain) was obtained from a study of blood T cell repertoires in COVID-19. Repertoires were generated with immunoSEQ multiplex PCR, while TCRdb's copy carries only in-frame clones and drops some. The sample yields some 150,000 clones, over 75% seen once. The CDR3 covers 15 residues. Germline lookup yields CDR1 SGDLS and CDR2 YYNGEE. With V trimmed by 6 bases and J by 7 bases, 13 bases remained unmatched. Researchers sorted participants into cohorts using their self-reported clinical history. The V gene is TRBV9, the J gene TRBJ2-1; 7 bases line up with TRBD2. The TCR sequence derives from a woman younger than 35 who had recovered from COVID-19. The source material was PBMCs or T cells enriched from blood (not recorded which). The CDR3 protein is CASTLGGSSRNEQFF. CDR3 in DNA: TGTGCCAGCACCTTGGGCGGGAGTTCAAGGAATGAGCAGTTCTTC.